What follows describes a single T cell receptor (beta chain). What it binds is not known. 5'RACE, which relied on constant-segment primers, yielded TCR alpha and TCR beta cDNA libraries carrying sample barcodes and UMIs. TCRdb itself ran the 5' RACE reads through MiXCR, one entry per CDR3 protein. The sample yields fewer than 150,000 distinct CDR3 sequences, 5% to 6.5% seen once. Trimming pared 3 bases from V and 1 base from J, leaving 9 bases between. The length of the CDR3 is 14 residues. The data derive from a study of T-cell memory formation after mild COVID-19. General observations from the study: Pre-infection memory contained some responding clones, which suggested that cross-reactive memory had joined. A balance of CD4 and CD8 characterized clones contracting day 15 to 85, whereas later expanders leaned CD4+.

This receptor was obtained from an adult woman who had mild COVID-19 (a few samples of this study predate the infection). Cell type and time point are not known. Source material: PBMCs or a T cell subset sorted from them (not recorded which). V usage is TRBV12-3 or TRBV12-4 and J usage is TRBJ2-5; the D gene could be TRBD1 or TRBD2 (5 bases each). The CDR3: CASSLGTIQETQYF. CDR3 nucleotides: TGTGCCAGCAGTTTGGGGACCATCCAAGAGACCCAGTACTTC.